Listed below are T cell receptor beta chains from one sample, sequenced in a study of blood T cell repertoires in COVID-19. The protocol was immunoSEQ multiplex PCR, while the TCRdb copy is restricted to in-frame clones and leaves out a portion. The table has 150,000 to 200,000 clones, 80% to 90% seen once. The source material was peripheral blood. The receptor source for this set is a human donor with active or convalescent COVID-19. The donor label of this sample is uncertain. Each CDR3 is given with its conserved first and last residue. The order of the fields is clone size, J gene, V gene, D gene, CDR3 DNA, CDR3 protein. A D gene is named only where the DNA matches it firmly. Clone size, where shown, is once, few, many, or a class for clones that have expanded.

. | TRBJ1-2 | TRBV18 | TRBD1 | TGTGCCAGCTCACCACCGACAGGGGGCTATGGCTACACCTTC | CASSPPTGGYGYTF
. | TRBJ1-6 | TRBV9 | . | TGTGCCAGCAGCGCGGGACTGATGTCACCCCTCCACTTT | CASSAGLMSPLHF
. | TRBJ1-2 | TRBV7-9 | . | TGTGCCAGCAGCTTAGATCCGGGTTCTTATGGCTACACCTTC | CASSLDPGSYGYTF
. | TRBJ1-2 | TRBV5-6 | TRBD1 | TGTGCCAGCAGAGTGGCTGGACAGGAAAGGCCCTATGGCTACACCTTC | CASRVAGQERPYGYTF
. | TRBJ2-7 | TRBV6-1 | TRBD2 | TGTGCCAGCAGTGCCGAAACTCGGGAGGTCTACTACGAGCAGTACTTC | CASSAETREVYYEQYF
. | TRBJ2-7 | TRBV19 | TRBD2 | TGTGCCAGTAGTCCAGGGACTAGCGGGAGCCCCTACGAGCAGTACTTC | CASSPGTSGSPYEQYF
. | TRBJ2-5 | TRBV11-2 | TRBD1 | TGTGCCAGCAGCCAGCCGGACAGGGCCTGGGAGACCCAGTACTTC | CASSQPDRAWETQYF
. | TRBJ2-5 | TRBV19 | TRBD2 | TGTGCCAGCGGGGGAGGGGCGCTGGAGACCCAGTACTTC | CASGGGALETQYF
. | TRBJ1-5 | TRBV5-4 | . | TGTGCCAGCAGCTTCGGTCTGGGCAATCAGCCCCAGCATTTT | CASSFGLGNQPQHF
. | TRBJ2-5 | TRBV7-2 | TRBD2 | TGTGCCAGCAGCTTGTCGGGGGGGTTCCGGGAGACCCAGTACTTC | CASSLSGGFRETQYF
. | TRBJ1-6 | TRBV14 | . | TGTGCCAGCAGCCTTAAACCGGGGGGGAATAATTCACCCCTCCACTTT | CASSLKPGGNNSPLHF
. | TRBJ1-6 | TRBV12-5 | . | TGTGCTAGTGGTTTGGTCCCGGGAGGCAGAAAAAATTCACCCCTCCACTTT | CASGLVPGGRKNSPLHF
once | TRBJ2-2 | TRBV6-4 | . | TGTGCCAGCAGCGGAAGCGGCAGTGGGGGGGAGCTGTTTTTT | CASSGSGSGGELFF
once | TRBJ1-2 | TRBV20-1 | . | TGCAGTGCTACCGGACAGAGAAAGACCACCTTC | CSATGQRKTTF
. | TRBJ2-5 | TRBV14 | TRBD2 | TGTGCCAGCAGCCAAGATCCAACTTGGACTAGCGGCCAAGAGACCCAGTACTTC | CASSQDPTWTSGQETQYF
once | TRBJ2-6 | TRBV29-1 | TRBD1 | TGCAGCGTTGAGACAGGGGCCCCCTCCTCTGGGGCCAACGTCCTGACTTTC | CSVETGAPSSGANVLTF
. | TRBJ2-1 | TRBV16 | . | TGTGCCAGCAGCCAATTAGAGATGGATGAGCAGTTCTTC | CASSQLEMDEQFF
. | TRBJ2-1 | TRBV7-9 | TRBD2 | TGTGCCAGCAGCTCGGTGGCTAGCGGGAGGGGGAATGAGCAGTTCTTC | CASSSVASGRGNEQFF
few | TRBJ1-2 | TRBV11-2 | . | TGTGCCAGCAGCTTCAGGGGAGGCTACACCTTC | CASSFRGGYTF
. | TRBJ1-2 | TRBV5-1 | . | TGCGCCAGCAGACCTGTCCTTGGGGGCCGCTATGGCTACACCTTC | CASRPVLGGRYGYTF
. | TRBJ2-3 | TRBV4-2 | TRBD2 | TGTGCCAGCAGACCTGCCGGACTAGCTTCGGCAGATACGCAGTATTTT | CASRPAGLASADTQYF
. | TRBJ2-1 | TRBV13 | TRBD2 | TGTGCCAGCAGCTCCCCTAGCGGGAGGGCCTACAATGAGCAGTTCTTC | CASSSPSGRAYNEQFF
. | TRBJ2-1 | TRBV28 | . | TGTGCCAGCAACTGGGGGGAAATGCTCAATGAGCAGTTCTTC | CASNWGEMLNEQFF
. | TRBJ1-1 | TRBV5-6 | . | TGTGCCAGCAGCTTGGATCTGGGACACCCGAACACTGAAGCTTTCTTT | CASSLDLGHPNTEAFF
. | TRBJ2-7 | TRBV4-1 | TRBD2 | TGCGCCAGCAGCCAAGGAGGCGGGAGGTCGCTCTACGAGCAGTACTTC | CASSQGGGRSLYEQYF